The 24 T cell receptor beta chains given below trace back to one sample, sequenced in a study of identical twins. TCRdb re-called the 5' RACE reads with MiXCR, one entry per CDR3 protein. The sample yields some 560,000 distinct CDR3 sequences, approximately 10% seen once. This sample also belongs to another study, concerning yellow fever vaccine responses in identical twins.

The specimen was PBMCs. These receptors were obtained from a woman aged 18-29 years in good health.

In its sample, this clonotype was seen many times. The chain carries TRBV4-2 and TRBJ2-1, with 12 positions matching TRBD2. The CDR3 has 15 residues. Per germline, CDR1 LGHNA and CDR2 YNFKEQ. J was trimmed by 8 bases and V by 4 bases; bases with no gene match: 6. In nucleotides, the CDR3 is TGTGCCAGCAGCCTACTAGCGGGAGGACCCGATGAGCAGTTCTTC. Encoded protein: CASSLLAGGPDEQFF.

This clonotype was seen repeatedly, ten times or more. The chain carries TRBV10-3 and TRBJ2-3; D might be TRBD2 (7 bases). Trimming shortened V by 8 bases and J by 2 bases, and 11 bases separated the two germline ends. This CDR3 is built from 13 residues. Per the germline V gene, CDR1 is ENHRY and CDR2 is SYGVKD. This chain's CDR3 is CAIGGDNTDTQYF. The DNA for the CDR3 is TGTGCCATCGGGGGGGACAACACAGATACGCAGTATTTT.

In this sample, this clonotype turned up a few times. The CDR3, as DNA: TGCAGTGCTAGGCTGAAGGACATTCAGTACTTC. Its protein is CSARLKDIQYF. The genes are TRBV20-1 and TRBJ2-4; D is uncertain. V lost 3 bases, J lost 8 bases, and 8 bases lay in between. The CDR3 runs to 11 residues. The germline V gene has CDR1 DFQATT and CDR2 SNEGSKA (reference sequence).

This clonotype was found many times. The chain is built from TRBV5-1 and TRBJ1-3; maybe TRBD1 (6 bases). Germline V gene data show CDR1 as SGHRS and CDR2 as YFSETQ. The CDR3 is 17 residues long. V lost 1 base to trimming and J lost 0 bases, with 14 bases between them. The CDR3 region has the DNA TGCGCCAGCAGCTTGACCGCAGGGGAGACCTCTGGAAACACCATATATTTT. Amino acids: CASSLTAGETSGNTIYF.

V and J are TRBV29-1 and TRBJ2-5; TRBD1 aligns across 8 bases. CDR1 SQVTM and CDR2 ANQGSEA come from the germline V gene. The CDR3 spans 19 residues. With 2 bases clipped from V and 2 bases from J, the junction kept 19 bases outside the gene matches. This chain's CDR3 is CSVESRRTGLMGNQETQYF. DNA for the CDR3: TGCAGCGTTGAAAGCAGGCGGACAGGGTTAATGGGCAATCAAGAGACCCAGTACTTC. The full variable domain, with the rest looked up from reference TRBV29-1 and TRBJ2-5, is SAVISQKPSRDICQRGTSLTIQCQVDSQVTMMFWYRQQPGQSLTLIATANQGSEATYESGFVIDKFPISRPNLTFSTLTVSNMSPEDSSIYLCSVESRRTGLMGNQETQYFGPGTRLLVL.

There are many counts of this clonotype. The V call is TRBV9, the J call TRBJ2-1; 11 nucleotides align to TRBD2. There are 16 residues in the CDR3. The V gene end was trimmed by 0 bases and the J gene end by 5 bases; junction bases not matched to a gene: 4. Germline V gene lookup returns CDR1 SGDLS and CDR2 YYNGEE. The CDR3 region is CASSVVLAGGDNEQFF. The CDR3 region has the DNA TGTGCCAGCAGCGTAGTCTTAGCGGGGGGGGACAATGAGCAGTTCTTC.

Ten or more counts support this clonotype. The chain combines TRBV27 with TRBJ1-5; no reliable D call. There are 17 residues in the CDR3. In germline, CDR1 is MNHEY, CDR2 SMNVEV (reference sequence). V was pared by 6 bases and J by 0 bases, with 18 bases between. The CDR3 DNA reads as TGTGCCAGCAGACCGGGTCGATGGCCTAATAGCAATCAGCCCCAGCATTTT. Protein: CASRPGRWPNSNQPQHF.

By share, this clonotype ranks as medium-sized. This rearrangement joins TRBV7-9 to TRBJ2-7; D tentatively fits TRBD1 or TRBD2 (5 bases each). Germline V gene lookup returns CDR1 SEHNR and CDR2 FQNEAQ (reference sequence). This CDR3 region has 13 residues. V shed 0 bases and J shed 5 bases, with 8 bases lying between them. The CDR3, as DNA: TGTGCCAGCAGCTTAGCGGGGGACCACGAGCAGTACTTC. It translates to CASSLAGDHEQYF.

The chain couples TRBV20-1 to TRBJ2-5; possible D gene TRBD1, 6 bases. V was clipped by 1 base and J by 8 bases, with 14 bases between them. The CDR3 runs to 13 residues. The V gene's germline CDR1 is DFQATT and CDR2 SNEGSKA (reference sequence). Here the CDR3 reads CSARVRDTGTQYF. DNA for the CDR3: TGCAGTGCTAGAGTCCGGGACACGGGTACCCAGTACTTC.

This clonotype showed up just a few times. The V gene is TRBV7-3, the J gene TRBJ2-3; tentatively, D is TRBD2 (6 bases). The CDR3 spans 15 residues. Germline lookup yields CDR1 SGHTA and CDR2 FQGTGA. V gave up 5 bases and J gave up 0 bases, with 12 bases separating them. The CDR3 DNA sequence: TGTGCCAGCAGCGATCCGGGACTCAGCACAGATACGCAGTATTTT. It translates to CASSDPGLSTDTQYF. Complete variable domain (other parts from reference TRBV7-3 and TRBJ2-3): GAGVSQTPSNKVTEKGKYVELRCDPISGHTALYWYRQSLGQGPEFLIYFQGTGAADDSGLPNDRFFAVRPEGSVSTLKIQRTERGDSAVYLCASSDPGLSTDTQYFGPGTRLTVL.

This sequence joins TRBV15 and TRBJ2-1; 7 bases fit TRBD1. Per germline, CDR1 LNHNV and CDR2 YYDKDF (reference sequence). This CDR3 is 14 amino acids long. V was pared by 2 bases and J by 9 bases, with 7 bases of the junction left unmatched. The CDR3 sequence is CATSRYGTEGEQFF. The DNA of the CDR3 is TGTGCCACCAGCAGATACGGGACAGAGGGTGAGCAGTTCTTC.

This clonotype was detected a few times. The chain carries TRBV4-3 and TRBJ2-5; tentatively, D is TRBD1 (6 bases). Trimming took off 2 bases at V and 7 bases at J, with 14 bases between the two ends. CDR1 and CDR2 from the germline V gene are LGHNA and YSLEER. The CDR3 length is 14 residues. In DNA form, the CDR3 reads TGCGCCAGCAGCCAAAACAGGGCCGAAGGGACCCAGTACTTC. This translates into CASSQNRAEGTQYF.

This chain joins TRBV6-2 or TRBV6-3 and TRBJ2-1, with 7 bases aligning to TRBD1. With V trimmed by 6 bases and J by 12 bases, 8 bases remained unmatched. The CDR3 is 12 residues long. The germline CDR1 and CDR2 sequences are MNHEY and SVGEGT. CDR3 in DNA: TGTGCCAGCAGCACCACCGGGACAGCGCAGTTCTTC. It codes for CASSTTGTAQFF.

The chain has TRBV7-3 and TRBJ2-1; D gene unclear. The CDR3 runs to 14 residues. The V gene lost 2 bases and the J gene lost 7 bases, with 12 bases spanning the gap. CDR1 SGHTA and CDR2 FQGTGA come from the germline V gene. The CDR3 DNA is TGTGCCAGCAGCTTAGGGGTTTTGGGGAATGAGCAGTTCTTC. Its protein is CASSLGVLGNEQFF.

This clonotype was counted a few times. This chain connects TRBV10-3 to TRBJ2-7; 8 nucleotides match TRBD2. There are 17 residues in the CDR3. The germline V gene encodes CDR1 ENHRY and CDR2 SYGVKD. After removal of 4 bases from V and 1 base from J, the junction contained 12 bases not matched to a gene. The DNA of the CDR3 is TGTGCCATCAGTGCGATTTCGAGCGGGAGCACTTCCTACGAGCAGTACTTC. Translation gives CAISAISSGSTSYEQYF.

The J gene is TRBJ2-2, the V gene TRBV4-1; 7 bases are shared with TRBD2. V lost 4 bases to trimming and J lost 2 bases; unmatched junction nucleotides: 22. CDR1 MGHRA and CDR2 YSYEKL come from the germline V gene. This CDR3 region has 21 residues. CDR3 loop: CASSPRGGTARSSGNTGELFF. For the CDR3, the DNA is TGCGCCAGCAGCCCCCGGGGCGGGACGGCGAGGTCTAGCGGTAACACCGGGGAGCTGTTTTTT.

On this clonotype itself: Just one base apart from a much larger clone, this may be a read error. This chain uses TRBV20-1 with TRBJ1-1; 8 bases are a match to TRBD1. Losses at the gene ends were 1 base for V and 4 bases for J; bases not matched to a gene: 8. Germline V gene sequence: CDR1 DFQATT, CDR2 SNEGSKA (reference sequence). CDR3 length: 15 residues. The CDR3 sequence: CSARAGQEWSTEAFF. DNA of the CDR3: TGCAGTGCTAGAGCGGGACAGGAGTGGAGCACTGAAGCTTTCTTT.

This clonotype was counted between two and nine times. The chain joins TRBV28 to TRBJ1-4, with D possibly being TRBD1 (6 bases). The CDR3 sequence is 16 residues long. CDR1 is MDHEN and CDR2 is SYDVKM in the germline V gene. V was pared by 5 bases and J by 7 bases, with 20 bases between. CDR3 DNA sequence: TGTGCCAGCAGTATCTACCACAGGGCTCTGAGTGAAAAACTGTTTTTT. Amino acids: CASSIYHRALSEKLFF.

The genes are TRBV3-1 and TRBJ2-5; 9 positions agree with TRBD2. CDR3 length equals 17 residues. The V and J ends lost 0 bases and 0 bases, in that order; junction bases with no gene match: 5. The germline V gene has CDR1 LGHDT and CDR2 YNNKEL (reference sequence). The CDR3 protein is CASSQDLVAGDQETQYF. The CDR3 DNA follows: TGTGCCAGCAGCCAAGATCTGGTAGCGGGAGACCAAGAGACCCAGTACTTC.

This clonotype has a count of ten or more. This CDR3 is CASSSGTEQYF. The CDR3 nucleotides read TGTGCCAGCAGTTCAGGGACCGAGCAGTACTTC. V and J are TRBV12-3 or TRBV12-4 and TRBJ2-7; tentatively, D is TRBD1 or TRBD2 (5 bases each). The V gene lost 4 bases and the J gene lost 6 bases, with 7 bases spanning the gap. The CDR3 totals 11 residues.

This clonotype was counted at least ten times. The chain is built from TRBV3-1 and TRBJ2-7, with TRBD2 as a possible D gene (6 bases). CDR1 is LGHDT and CDR2 is YNNKEL in the germline V gene (reference sequence). The CDR3 runs to 15 residues. V lost 4 bases and J lost 3, with 16 bases in between. As DNA, the CDR3 is TGTGCCAGCAGCCTGGGACTCACCAGACGCTACGAGCAGTACTTC. Encoded protein: CASSLGLTRRYEQYF.

This clonotype appeared many times. This chain joins TRBV7-9 and TRBJ1-6, with 7 bases identical to TRBD1. Per germline, CDR1 SEHNR and CDR2 FQNEAQ (reference sequence). The CDR3 is 18 residues long. Trimming removed 5 bases from V and 0 bases from J; junction bases left unmatched: 10. This chain's CDR3 is CASSIPATGSSYNSPLHF. The DNA for the CDR3 is TGTGCCAGCAGCATACCTGCGACAGGGAGCTCCTATAATTCACCCCTCCACTTT.

In this sample, this clonotype turned up a few times. The V gene is TRBV6-1, the J gene TRBJ2-3, with TRBD1 matching 10 bases. In germline, CDR1 is MNHNS, CDR2 SASEGT. CDR3 size: 15 residues. J gave up 3 bases and V 5 bases, and 5 bases lay outside the gene matches. The CDR3 region has the DNA TGTGCCAGCAGTAAAGGGACAGGGGAAACAGATACGCAGTATTTT. Encoded protein: CASSKGTGETDTQYF.

There are a few counts of this clonotype. The chain links TRBV4-3 to TRBJ2-3; perhaps TRBD2 as D (7 bases). The CDR3 is made up of 15 amino acids. The V end lost 4 bases, the J end lost 2 bases, and 13 bases lay between the germline ends. The V gene's germline CDR1 is LGHNA and CDR2 YSLEER. In DNA form, the CDR3 reads TGCGCCAGCAGCCCCGTTCGGGGGGCCACAGATACGCAGTATTTT. Its translation: CASSPVRGATDTQYF.